Shown below are 25 T cell receptor beta chains from a single sample sequenced in a study of cytomegalovirus exposure and HLA in healthy donors. Use of 60 Vbeta and 13 Jbeta primers characterized the PCR. The assay was immunoSEQ multiplex PCR, and TCRdb's table has in-frame clones only and misses some. The table records roughly 120,000 clones, about 79% of them present only once. Sequenced input: PBMCs. These receptors were obtained from a man over 45 in good health and CMV-seronegative.

The chain carries TRBV6-1 and TRBJ1-6, with a weak D call TRBD1 (5 bases). Trimming took 7 bases from V and 9 from J, leaving 19 bases between them. The CDR3 has 15 amino acids. Germline CDR1 reads MNHNS; CDR2 reads SASEGT. CDR3 in DNA: TGTGCCAGCACCCTAAGGAGACAGATCAGTTCACCCCTCCACTTT. Translating it yields CASTLRRQISSPLHF.

This chain connects TRBV21-1 to TRBJ1-4; the D call of TRBD1 is as the table states it, not checked on the DNA. TRBV21-1 is a known pseudogene. This CDR3 has 15 amino acids. CDR3 in DNA: TGTGCCAGCAGCAAATCACACGGGACAGGGGCGAAAAACTTTTTT. It specifies CASSKSHGTGAKNFF.

The chain joins TRBV19 to TRBJ2-1, with TRBD1 matching over 7 bases. Germline V gene sequence: CDR1 LNHDA, CDR2 SQIVND (reference sequence). The V segment lost 2 bases and the J segment 7 bases; nucleotides outside the gene matches: 8. This CDR3 is 15 amino acids long. CDR3 sequence reads: CASSIHRGPSNEQFF. The CDR3 DNA follows: TGTGCCAGTAGTATACACAGGGGACCCTCGAATGAGCAGTTCTTC. Full variable domain (outside the CDR3, taken from reference TRBV19 and TRBJ2-1): DGGITQSPKYLFRKEGQNVTLSCEQNLNHDAMYWYRQDPGQGLRLIYYSQIVNDFQKGDIAEGYSVSREKKESFPLTVTSAQKNPTAFYLCASSIHRGPSNEQFFGPGTRLTVL.

This chain uses TRBV6-1 with TRBJ1-2; D possibly corresponds to TRBD1 (6 bases). Trimming removed 10 bases at V and 0 bases at J, with 12 bases between. CDR3 length equals 13 residues. In germline, CDR1 is MNHNS, CDR2 SASEGT. CDR3 region: CATRTAPNYGYTF. CDR3 coding DNA: TGTGCCACCAGGACAGCCCCTAACTATGGCTACACCTTC.

The gene calls are TRBV28 and TRBJ1-6, with D possibly being TRBD1 (5 bases). The CDR3 loop spans 15 amino acids. The germline V and J ends were trimmed by 1 base and 7 bases, with 11 bases remaining between them. CDR1 and CDR2 from the germline V gene are MDHEN and SYDVKM. The CDR3 is CASSLLGGSNSPLHF. The CDR3 DNA is TGTGCCAGCAGTTTATTGGGGGGATCAAATTCACCCCTCCACTTT.

CDR3 sequence (DNA): TGTGCCAGCAGGGCGGGACAGGGGGAGGTAGATACGCAGTATTTT. As protein: CASRAGQGEVDTQYF. This chain connects TRBV5-4 to TRBJ2-3; 11 bases line up with TRBD1. After removal of 5 bases from V and 5 bases from J, the junction contained 7 bases not matched to a gene. The CDR3 contains 15 residues. Per germline, CDR1 SGHNT and CDR2 YYREEE (reference sequence).

The chain uses TRBV5-1 and TRBJ2-7; the match to TRBD2 covers 7 bases. Germline V gene lookup returns CDR1 SGHRS and CDR2 YFSETQ. CDR3 length equals 16 residues. V lost 4 bases and J lost 2; bases outside the gene matches: 12. As DNA, the CDR3 is TGCGCCAGCAGCACACGAACCCAAGGACTAGCCTACGAGCAGTACTTC. Its protein product is CASSTRTQGLAYEQYF.

This clone has just a few counts. This sequence joins TRBV6-1 and TRBJ2-3, with 7 bases identical to TRBD1. The V segment lost 6 bases and the J segment 0 bases; nucleotides outside the gene matches: 6. This CDR3 has 15 amino acids. Germline V lookup: CDR1 MNHNS, CDR2 SASEGT. CDR3 DNA sequence: TGTGCCAGCAGGACAGGGTCAACTAGCACAGATACGCAGTATTTT. It encodes CASRTGSTSTDTQYF.

V usage is TRBV19 and J usage is TRBJ1-2, with D unclear. The CDR3 has 13 amino acids. Per the germline V gene, CDR1 is LNHDA and CDR2 is SQIVND (reference sequence). Trimming shortened V by 1 base and J by 3 bases, and 6 bases separated the two germline ends. Here the CDR3 reads CASSIGSDYGYTF. The CDR3 nucleotides are TGTGCCAGTAGTATAGGATCGGACTATGGCTACACCTTC.

This chain uses TRBV19 with TRBJ1-1; 8 bases map to TRBD1. V shed 3 bases, J shed 7 bases, and the junction held 7 bases outside the gene matches. Per germline, CDR1 LNHDA and CDR2 SQIVND (reference sequence). This CDR3 has 14 residues. The CDR3 reads CASSMNRGDGEAFF. The CDR3 DNA reads TGTGCCAGTAGTATGAACAGGGGGGACGGTGAAGCTTTCTTT.

The chain has TRBV5-1 and TRBJ1-5; TRBD1 is a possible D gene (5 bases). The germline gives CDR1 SGHRS, CDR2 YFSETQ. This CDR3 is 16 amino acids long. The V gene lost 4 bases and the J gene lost 7 bases, with 21 bases spanning the gap. The CDR3 here is CASSEWGTAGGQPQHF. In DNA form, the CDR3 reads TGCGCCAGCAGCGAGTGGGGGACGGCGGGAGGGCAGCCCCAGCATTTT.

The DNA of the CDR3 is TGTGCCAGCAGTGAAGCTTTTGGTGAGAATGAGCAGTTCTTC. Translated, it gives CASSEAFGENEQFF. V usage is TRBV6-1 and J usage is TRBJ2-1, with no clear D. The CDR3 has 14 amino acids. The germline V and J ends were trimmed by 0 bases and 7 bases, with 10 bases remaining between them. Germline CDR1 MNHNS, CDR2 SASEGT.

V gene TRBV6-6 combines with J gene TRBJ2-2; TRBD1 is a possible D gene (5 bases). Germline-derived CDR1 and CDR2 are MNHNY and SVGAGI (reference sequence). Trimming left V 8 bases short and J 0 bases short, with 10 bases between. There are 14 residues in the CDR3. CDR3 coding DNA: TGTGCCAGCGCCCGACAGCCGAACACCGGGGAGCTGTTTTTT. Its translation is CASARQPNTGELFF.

The V and J genes are TRBV13 and TRBJ1-2; no definite D call. The CDR3 loop spans 16 amino acids. V was shortened by 1 base and J by 4 bases, with 16 bases between the two germline ends. Germline lookup yields CDR1 PRHDT and CDR2 FYEKMQ (reference sequence). CDR3 coding DNA: TGTGCCAGCAGCTTAGTCCCCCAACAGCTTTTCTATGGCTACACCTTC. Translating gives CASSLVPQQLFYGYTF. The whole variable domain, filled in from reference TRBV13 and TRBJ1-2, reads AAGVIQSPRHLIKEKRETATLKCYPIPRHDTVYWYQQGPGQDPQFLISFYEKMQSDKGSIPDRFSAQQFSDYHSELNMSSLELGDSALYFCASSLVPQQLFYGYTFGSGTRLTVV.

The chain recombines TRBV4-1 with TRBJ1-6; no firm D call. The CDR3 runs to 16 residues. With 0 bases removed from V and 7 bases from J, the gap between germline ends came to 13 bases. The germline V gene has CDR1 MGHRA and CDR2 YSYEKL. CDR3 sequence (DNA): TGCGCCAGCAGCCAAGAACATGGAGGCTACAATTCACCCCTCCACTTT. Its translation: CASSQEHGGYNSPLHF.

This clone was counted between two and nine times. The V and J genes are TRBV10-3 and TRBJ1-2, with TRBD1 identical over 7 bases. CDR1 ENHRY and CDR2 SYGVKD come from the germline V gene. This CDR3 is built from 15 residues. With V trimmed by 4 bases and J by 0 bases, 5 bases remained unmatched. CDR3 DNA sequence: TGTGCCATCAGTGGGGACAGCAGAGCTAACTATGGCTACACCTTC. Protein sequence: CAISGDSRANYGYTF.

The CDR3 region is CASTTSTRDTDTQYF. CDR3 bases: TGCGCCAGCACCACATCGACTCGAGACACAGATACGCAGTATTTT. The chain is built from TRBV5-1 and TRBJ2-3, with D unclear. This CDR3 has 15 residues. Trimming removed 6 bases from V and 2 bases from J, with 16 bases in between. In germline, CDR1 is SGHRS, CDR2 YFSETQ. The whole variable domain, filled in from reference TRBV5-1 and TRBJ2-3, reads KAGVTQTPRYLIKTRGQQVTLSCSPISGHRSVSWYQQTPGQGLQFLFEYFSETQRNKGNFPGRFSGRQFSNSRSEMNVSTLELGDSALYLCASTTSTRDTDTQYFGPGTRLTVL.

This clone was observed a single time. The chain uses TRBV4-1 and TRBJ1-6; TRBD1 is a possible D gene (5 bases). This CDR3 region has 14 residues. The germline V and J ends were trimmed by 0 bases and 10 bases, with 10 bases remaining between them. From germline, CDR1 is MGHRA and CDR2 YSYEKL. CDR3 protein: CASSQDGGGSPLHF. The CDR3 DNA reads TGCGCCAGCAGCCAAGATGGCGGGGGGTCACCCCTCCACTTT.

The V and J genes are TRBV7-8 and TRBJ2-7; D possibly corresponds to TRBD1 (6 bases). The CDR3 sequence is 14 residues long. V lost 3 bases to trimming and J lost 4 bases, with 13 bases between them. Germline V CDR1 and CDR2: SGHVS, FQNEAQ. The CDR3 DNA reads TGTGCCAGCAGCTTCACAGGGCTTACTTACGAGCAGTACGTC. Translating it yields CASSFTGLTYEQYV.

This clone was recorded a few times. The V gene is TRBV5-1, the J gene TRBJ1-6; D is ambiguous. CDR1 SGHRS and CDR2 YFSETQ come from the germline V gene. The V gene lost 0 bases and the J gene lost 6 bases, with 4 bases spanning the gap. The CDR3 totals 13 residues. The CDR3 DNA sequence: TGCGCCAGCAGCTTGGTTAGTAATTCACCCCTCCACTTT. Translation: CASSLVSNSPLHF.

The chain couples TRBV5-4 to TRBJ2-1; TRBD1 matches 7 bases. The germline V gene encodes CDR1 SGHNT and CDR2 YYREEE (reference sequence). This CDR3 spans 16 amino acids. The V segment lost 4 bases and the J segment 7 bases; nucleotides outside the gene matches: 14. The CDR3 region is CASSMASGTARNEQFF. CDR3 bases: TGTGCCAGCAGCATGGCCTCCGGGACAGCCAGAAATGAGCAGTTCTTC.

The rearrangement uses TRBV28 and TRBJ1-1; D perhaps matches TRBD1 (6 bases). Trimming removed 5 bases at V and 0 bases at J, with 16 bases between. Germline V gene sequence: CDR1 MDHEN, CDR2 SYDVKM. This CDR3 region has 16 residues. CDR3 in amino acids: CASSRWDKPMNTEAFF. For the CDR3, the DNA is TGTGCCAGCAGTCGGTGGGACAAGCCAATGAACACTGAAGCTTTCTTT.

This chain uses TRBV19 with TRBJ2-5; D may be TRBD1 (6 bases). The germline gives CDR1 LNHDA, CDR2 SQIVND (reference sequence). The V end lost 3 bases, the J end lost 4 bases, and 24 bases lay between the germline ends. There are 18 residues in the CDR3. CDR3 residues: CASSINGPGHRSLETQYF. The CDR3 DNA reads as TGTGCCAGTAGTATCAACGGCCCGGGACATAGGTCCCTAGAGACCCAGTACTTC.

The chain is built from TRBV7-9 and TRBJ2-3; 8 positions match TRBD1. The ends lost 4 bases at V and 4 bases at J; junction bases unmatched: 4. This CDR3 contains 14 residues. Germline V gene sequence: CDR1 SEHNR, CDR2 FQNEAQ (reference sequence). This chain's CDR3 is CASSSDRGPDTQYF. CDR3 bases: TGTGCCAGCAGCTCCGACAGGGGCCCAGATACGCAGTATTTT.

The V and J genes are TRBV7-8 and TRBJ1-4; D remains ambiguous. Deletions cut 2 bases from V and 0 bases from J, with 22 bases between. The CDR3 length is 20 residues. Germline V gene lookup returns CDR1 SGHVS and CDR2 FQNEAQ. DNA for the CDR3: TGTGCCAGCAGCTTAAAGTATGGGCCCTTTGCGGGTGCAACTAATGAAAAACTGTTTTTT. Translating gives CASSLKYGPFAGATNEKLFF.